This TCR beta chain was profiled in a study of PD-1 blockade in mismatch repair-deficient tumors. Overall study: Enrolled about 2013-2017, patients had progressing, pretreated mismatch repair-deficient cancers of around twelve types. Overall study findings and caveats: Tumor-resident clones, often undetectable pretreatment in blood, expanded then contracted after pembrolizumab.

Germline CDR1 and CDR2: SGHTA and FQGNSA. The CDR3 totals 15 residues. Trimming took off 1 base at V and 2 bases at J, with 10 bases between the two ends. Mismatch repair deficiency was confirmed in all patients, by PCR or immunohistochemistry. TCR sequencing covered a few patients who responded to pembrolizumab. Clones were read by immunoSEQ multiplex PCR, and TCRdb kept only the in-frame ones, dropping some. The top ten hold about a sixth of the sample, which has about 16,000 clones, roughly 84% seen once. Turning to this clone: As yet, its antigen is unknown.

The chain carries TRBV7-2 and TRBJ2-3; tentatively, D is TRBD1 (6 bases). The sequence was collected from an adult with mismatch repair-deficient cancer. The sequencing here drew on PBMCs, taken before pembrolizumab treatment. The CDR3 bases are TGTGCCAGCAGCTTAGGTACAGGGTACACAGATACGCAGTATTTT. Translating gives CASSLGTGYTDTQYF.